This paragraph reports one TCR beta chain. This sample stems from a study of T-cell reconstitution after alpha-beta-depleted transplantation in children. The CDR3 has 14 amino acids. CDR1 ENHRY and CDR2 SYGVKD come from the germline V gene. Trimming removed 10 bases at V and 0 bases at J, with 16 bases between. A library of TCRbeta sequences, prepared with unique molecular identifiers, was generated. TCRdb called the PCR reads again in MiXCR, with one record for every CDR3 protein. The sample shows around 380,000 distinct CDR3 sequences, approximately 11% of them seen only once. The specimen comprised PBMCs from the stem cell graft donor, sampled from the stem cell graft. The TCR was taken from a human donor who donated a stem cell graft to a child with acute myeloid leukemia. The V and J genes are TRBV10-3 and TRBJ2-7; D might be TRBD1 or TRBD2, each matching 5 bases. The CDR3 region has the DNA TGTGCCACTATGAAGACAGCGGACTCCTACGAGCAGTACGTC. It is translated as CATMKTADSYEQYV.